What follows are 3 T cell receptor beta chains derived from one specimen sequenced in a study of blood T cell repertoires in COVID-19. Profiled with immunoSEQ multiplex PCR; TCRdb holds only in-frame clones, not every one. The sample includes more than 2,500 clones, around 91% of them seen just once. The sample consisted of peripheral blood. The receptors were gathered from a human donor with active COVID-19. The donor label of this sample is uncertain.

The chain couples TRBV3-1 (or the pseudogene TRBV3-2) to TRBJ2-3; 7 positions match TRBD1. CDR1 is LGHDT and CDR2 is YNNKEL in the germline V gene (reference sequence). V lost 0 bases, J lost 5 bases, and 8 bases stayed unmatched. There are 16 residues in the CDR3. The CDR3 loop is CASSQETQGSLDTQYF. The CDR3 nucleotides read TGTGCCAGCAGCCAAGAAACACAGGGGTCGCTAGATACGCAGTATTTT.

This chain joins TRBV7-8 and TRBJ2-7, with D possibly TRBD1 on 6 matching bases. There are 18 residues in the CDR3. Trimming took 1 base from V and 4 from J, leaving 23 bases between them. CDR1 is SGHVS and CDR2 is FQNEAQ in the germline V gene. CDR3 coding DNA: TGTGCCAGCAGCTTAGGTCTAGCAGGGGTCGAACCGCCTTACGAGCAGTACGTC. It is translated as CASSLGLAGVEPPYEQYV.

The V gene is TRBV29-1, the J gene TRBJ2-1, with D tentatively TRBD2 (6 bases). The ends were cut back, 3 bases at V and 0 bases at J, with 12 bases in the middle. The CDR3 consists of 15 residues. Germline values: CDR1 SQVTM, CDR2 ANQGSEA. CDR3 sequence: CSVELLASSYNEQFF. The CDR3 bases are TGCAGCGTTGAGTTGCTAGCGTCCTCCTACAATGAGCAGTTCTTC.